This passage covers 13 T cell receptor beta chains from one sample sequenced in a study of control samples from healthy donors and cancer patients. Method: immunoSEQ multiplex PCR; TCRdb's copy keeps in-frame clones and lacks some. This sample has more than 65,000 clones, with 85% to 90% found just once. Specimen: PBMCs. These receptors were obtained from an older woman with head and neck cancer.

V and J are TRBV7-9 and TRBJ1-5, with a weak D call TRBD1 (5 bases). Trimming removed 1 base at V and 2 bases at J, with 6 bases between. This CDR3 is 14 amino acids long. From germline, CDR1 is SEHNR and CDR2 FQNEAQ (reference sequence). The CDR3 nucleotides read TGTGCCAGCAGCTTAGGCAGGGGCAATCAGCCCCAGCATTTT. Residues: CASSLGRGNQPQHF.

The CDR3 DNA sequence: TGTGCCAGCGGGGGGGTGTCCGGGGAGCTGTTTTTT. Translating gives CASGGVSGELFF. This sequence joins TRBV6-5 and TRBJ2-2, with TRBD2 matching over 7 bases. The CDR3 has 12 amino acids. J was trimmed by 6 bases and V by 8 bases; bases with no gene match: 3. CDR1 and CDR2 from the germline V gene are MNHEY and SVGAGI.

The chain has TRBV5-6 and TRBJ1-5; possible D gene TRBD1, 5 bases. The CDR3 extends over 14 amino acids. CDR1 and CDR2 from the germline V gene are SGHDT and YYEEEE. The germline V and J ends were trimmed by 0 bases and 7 bases, with 11 bases remaining between them. CDR3 region: CASSLARGLQPQHF. In DNA, the CDR3 is TGTGCCAGCAGCTTGGCACGGGGCTTGCAGCCCCAGCATTTT.

The V and J genes are TRBV7-2 and TRBJ1-6; D gene uncertain. Trimming shortened V by 5 bases and J by 8 bases, and 7 bases separated the two germline ends. The CDR3 covers 12 residues. Germline CDR1 reads SGHTA; CDR2 reads FQGNSA. The CDR3 bases are TGTGCCAGCAGCGCTAGGTATTCACCCCTCCACTTT. Residues: CASSARYSPLHF.

The chain has TRBV5-4 and TRBJ2-5, with D unresolved. V shed 2 bases and J shed 6 bases, with 11 bases lying between them. CDR3 length: 13 residues. The germline CDR1 and CDR2 sequences are SGHNT and YYREEE (reference sequence). In nucleotides, the CDR3 is TGTGCCAGCAGCTTCGGACGAGAGCAGACCCAGTACTTC. Protein product: CASSFGREQTQYF.

This chain uses TRBV3-1 (or the pseudogene TRBV3-2) with TRBJ1-4; D call uncertain. Trimming removed 1 base at V and 8 bases at J, with 14 bases between. The CDR3 has 15 residues. The germline gives CDR1 LGHDT, CDR2 YNNKEL (reference sequence). The CDR3 reads CASSQGGRGVEKLFF. The DNA of the CDR3 is TGTGCCAGCAGCCAAGGCGGGCGTGGTGTGGAAAAACTGTTTTTT.

The rearrangement links TRBV25-1 to TRBJ1-2; 9 bases map to TRBD1. This CDR3 is 15 amino acids long. Germline V gives CDR1 MGHDK, CDR2 SYGVNS. Germline trimming cut 6 bases from V and 4 bases from J; bases unmatched to any gene: 9. This CDR3 reads CASSQSRTGVYGYTF. CDR3 nucleotides: TGTGCCAGCAGCCAATCCCGGACAGGGGTCTATGGCTACACCTTC.

The chain recombines TRBV7-2 with TRBJ2-3; TRBD2 is a possible D gene (6 bases). V lost 5 bases and J lost 0, with 15 bases in between. The CDR3 extends over 16 amino acids. CDR1 SGHTA and CDR2 FQGNSA come from the germline V gene. The CDR3 reads CASSQRDLWSTDTQYF. DNA of the CDR3: TGTGCCAGCAGCCAACGGGACTTATGGAGCACAGATACGCAGTATTTT.

The gene calls are TRBV3-1 (or the pseudogene TRBV3-2) and TRBJ2-7; D is ambiguous. Per the germline V gene, CDR1 is LGHDT and CDR2 is YNNKEL (reference sequence). The length of the CDR3 is 13 residues. V was trimmed by 4 bases and J by 3 bases, leaving 10 bases between them. CDR3 nucleotide sequence: TGTGCCAGCAGCCCGAGACCCGACTACGAGCAGTACTTC. Encoded protein: CASSPRPDYEQYF.

This chain joins TRBV4-1 and TRBJ2-7; 7 bases agree with TRBD2. Per the germline V gene, CDR1 is MGHRA and CDR2 is YSYEKL. The CDR3 loop spans 19 amino acids. Trimming took 0 bases from V and 3 from J; bases not matched to a gene: 17. The CDR3: CASSQDEGLGGGPLYEQYF. The CDR3 bases are TGCGCCAGCAGCCAAGACGAGGGTTTGGGGGGAGGGCCGCTCTACGAGCAGTACTTC.

The chain recombines TRBV19 with TRBJ1-1, with 7 nucleotides matching TRBD1. V trimming: 5 bases; J trimming: 6 bases; junction bases outside the gene matches: 3. The CDR3 sequence is 12 residues long. CDR1 LNHDA and CDR2 SQIVND come from the germline V gene (reference sequence). CDR3 loop: CASSHRGAEAFF. CDR3 coding DNA: TGTGCCAGTAGTCACAGGGGCGCTGAAGCTTTCTTT.

The chain links TRBV3-1 (or the pseudogene TRBV3-2) to TRBJ2-7; 9 bases map to TRBD2. Trimming at V came to 5 bases and at J to 2 bases, leaving 7 bases not matched to a gene. From germline, CDR1 is LGHDT and CDR2 YNNKEL (reference sequence). This CDR3 comprises 15 residues. This CDR3 reads CASSLKRGAPYEQYF. CDR3 coding DNA: TGTGCCAGCAGCTTAAAGCGGGGGGCGCCCTACGAGCAGTACTTC.

The V gene is TRBV27, the J gene TRBJ2-3, with 12 positions matching TRBD2. Per germline, CDR1 MNHEY and CDR2 SMNVEV (reference sequence). V was pared by 6 bases and J by 1 base, with 14 bases of the junction left unmatched. This CDR3 has 19 residues. The CDR3 bases are TGTGCCAGCAGCTCCCGTAGCCCTCGACTAGCGGGAGGCACAGATACGCAGTATTTT. Translated: CASSSRSPRLAGGTDTQYF.